The 16 T cell receptor beta chains below were found in one sample sequenced in a study of cytomegalovirus exposure and HLA in healthy donors (dated by TCRdb to about 2017). Library preparation used the immunoSEQ multiplex PCR assay. For the multiplex PCR, a mixture combining 60 forward primers for TCR Vbeta segments and 13 reverse primers for TCR Jbeta segments was used. TCRdb retrieved this table from immuneACCESS and kept in-frame rearrangements only. Not all clones are present; in checked studies, unresolved V genes account for under half, and no reason is known for the remainder. The sample table lists over 150,000 clones, around 77% of them with a count of one. 2.9% of the sample goes to the ten largest clones. Sequencing used PBMCs. The source of these receptors is a woman aged 25 to 39 in good health and CMV-seronegative.

This sequence joins TRBV15 and TRBJ1-5, with TRBD1 matching over 7 bases. Trimming at V came to 2 bases and at J to 5 bases, leaving 0 bases not matched to a gene. This CDR3 spans 13 amino acids. Germline assignment: CDR1 LNHNV and CDR2 YYDKDF (reference sequence). The CDR3 DNA reads as TGTGCCACCAGCAGAACAGGGGATCAGCCCCAGCATTTT. It translates to CATSRTGDQPQHF.

The rearrangement links TRBV10-3 to TRBJ2-6; D perhaps matches TRBD2 (5 bases). CDR3 length: 13 residues. Trimming left V 11 bases short and J 0 bases short, with 8 bases between. Germline V gene sequence: CDR1 ENHRY, CDR2 SYGVKD. CDR3 sequence reads: CASRASGANVLTF. CDR3 coding DNA: TGTGCCTCGAGGGCCTCTGGGGCCAACGTCCTGACTTTC.

The genes are TRBV7-9 and TRBJ2-7; D perhaps matches TRBD2 (6 bases). This CDR3 has 12 residues. V was trimmed by 7 bases and J by 3 bases, leaving 10 bases between them. The V gene's germline CDR1 is SEHNR and CDR2 FQNEAQ (reference sequence). The CDR3 region is CASNPDYYEQYF. Here the CDR3 DNA reads TGTGCCAGCAACCCGGACTACTACGAGCAGTACTTC. Filled out from reference TRBV7-9 and TRBJ2-7, the complete variable domain reads DTGVSQNPRHKITKRGQNVTFRCDPISEHNRLYWYRQTLGQGPEFLTYFQNEAQLEKSRLLSDRFSAERPKGSFSTLEIQRTEQGDSAMYLCASNPDYYEQYFGPGTRLTVT.

In its sample, this clone was seen once. V and J are TRBV5-1 and TRBJ2-5, with D possibly TRBD1 on 6 matching bases. The J call is doubtful: the DNA matches TRBJ2-7 better. Looked up from germline, CDR1 is SGHRS and CDR2 is YFSETQ. CDR3 size: 14 residues. The CDR3 DNA follows: TGCGCCAGCAGCCCAAGTGGGGGCGCCTACGAGCAGTACTTC. The encoded protein is CASSPSGGAYEQYF.

This clone has a handful of counts. The V gene is TRBV28, the J gene TRBJ1-2; the D gene is possibly TRBD1 (5 bases). The CDR3 extends over 15 amino acids. Trimming removed 2 bases from V and 8 bases from J, with 18 bases in between. Germline loops: CDR1 MDHEN, CDR2 SYDVKM. CDR3: CASSLGGGFRRGYTF. For the CDR3, the DNA is TGTGCCAGCAGTTTAGGCGGGGGGTTTCGTCGGGGCTACACCTTC.

The chain has TRBV5-8 and TRBJ1-1; D might be TRBD1 (5 bases). The CDR3 has 13 residues. Germline V CDR1 and CDR2: SGHTS, YDEGEE. V lost 5 bases and J 1 base, leaving 9 bases between the germline ends. The CDR3: CASRYQGNTEAFF. The CDR3 bases are TGTGCCAGCAGGTATCAGGGGAACACTGAAGCTTTCTTT.

The chain combines TRBV29-1 with TRBJ2-3, with D possibly TRBD2 on 5 matching bases. The CDR3 consists of 14 residues. V gave up 4 bases and J gave up 2 bases, with 13 bases separating them. Germline lookup yields CDR1 SQVTM and CDR2 ANQGSEA. CDR3 region: CSVASGILTDTQYF. The CDR3 coding sequence is TGCAGCGTTGCGAGCGGAATCCTCACAGATACGCAGTATTTT.

This sequence joins TRBV11-2 and TRBJ2-2; a possible D gene is TRBD1 (6 bases). The germline V and J ends were trimmed by 8 bases and 5 bases, with 18 bases remaining between them. The CDR3 covers 15 residues. Germline V gives CDR1 SGHAT, CDR2 FQNNGV. The chain's CDR3 is CASDSGAALTGELFF. In DNA form, the CDR3 reads TGTGCCAGCGACTCAGGGGCGGCCTTAACCGGGGAGCTGTTTTTT.

This clone was seen only once. CDR3 nucleotide sequence: TGTGCCAGCATTGGTGGGACAGGGCGCAATGAGCAGTTCTTC. Its translation is CASIGGTGRNEQFF. The rearrangement joins TRBV28 to TRBJ2-1, with 9 bases identical to TRBD1. Trimming took 7 bases from V and 6 from J; bases not matched to a gene: 7. This CDR3 spans 14 amino acids. Germline V gives CDR1 MDHEN, CDR2 SYDVKM.

This clone was recorded a few times. Other DNA sequences of this sample code for an identical CDR3. This sequence joins TRBV6-5 and TRBJ1-5, with TRBD1 matching 8 bases. The germline V gene encodes CDR1 MNHEY and CDR2 SVGAGI. V shed 5 bases and J 2 bases; nucleotides not matched to a gene: 5. The CDR3 has 15 residues. In nucleotides, the CDR3 is TGTGCCAGCAGTCGGACAGGGTATGGCAATCAGCCCCAGCATTTT. This encodes CASSRTGYGNQPQHF.

This chain links TRBV25-1 with TRBJ1-1, with D perhaps TRBD1 (5 bases). Germline CDR1 reads MGHDK; CDR2 reads SYGVNS. This CDR3 is built from 13 residues. With 5 bases removed from V and 5 bases from J, the gap between germline ends came to 12 bases. The CDR3 sequence is CASSQGGRTEAFF. CDR3 coding DNA: TGTGCCAGCAGTCAGGGAGGGCGGACTGAAGCTTTCTTT.

The rearrangement joins TRBV5-6 to TRBJ1-6, with D unresolved. The V end was cut by 7 bases, the J end by 12 bases, with 14 bases between. Germline CDR1 is SGHDT and CDR2 is YYEEEE. This CDR3 has 12 amino acids. DNA of the CDR3: TGTGCCAGCGGATATTACAGTGGACCCCTCCACTTT. It is translated as CASGYYSGPLHF.

The rearrangement joins TRBV28 to TRBJ1-1; TRBD1 aligns across 7 bases. The junction had 14 bases not matched to a gene; V was cut back by 3 bases and J by 10 bases. This CDR3 region has 15 residues. Germline-derived CDR1 and CDR2 are MDHEN and SYDVKM. The CDR3 nucleotides are TGTGCCAGCAGTTTTTGGTCGCACTCTCGACAGGGAGCTTTCTTT. This encodes CASSFWSHSRQGAFF. Filled out from reference TRBV28 and TRBJ1-1, the complete variable domain reads DVKVTQSSRYLVKRTGEKVFLECVQDMDHENMFWYRQDPGLGLRLIYFSYDVKMKEKGDIPEGYSVSREKKERFSLILESASTNQTSMYLCASSFWSHSRQGAFFGQGTRLTVV.

On this clone itself: The germline gene is not matched at one end of the junction; a read error may be the cause. The chain combines TRBV7-9 with TRBJ2-1; TRBD2 matches 8 bases. The CDR3 totals 17 residues. Per the germline V gene, CDR1 is SEHNR and CDR2 is FQNEAQ (reference sequence). The CDR3 DNA follows: TGTTCCAGCAGCTTAGGCCTAGCGGGTCCCTCCTACAATGAGCAGTTCTTC. Translated: CSSSLGLAGPSYNEQFF.

This clone was seen only once. The gene calls are TRBV9 and TRBJ2-3; 7 bases line up with TRBD2. This CDR3 contains 19 residues. With 0 bases clipped from V and 1 base from J, the junction kept 14 bases outside the gene matches. Per the germline V gene, CDR1 is SGDLS and CDR2 is YYNGEE. CDR3 bases: TGTGCCAGCAGCGTAGATAAAGCGGGAACTATCGGAGGCACAGATACGCAGTATTTT. This translates into CASSVDKAGTIGGTDTQYF.

V usage is TRBV5-1 and J usage is TRBJ1-6; the match to TRBD1 covers 7 bases. Germline V CDR1 and CDR2: SGHRS, YFSETQ. J lost 0 bases, V lost 3 bases, and 6 bases had no gene match. This CDR3 contains 17 residues. Here the CDR3 reads CASSWGTESSYNSPLHF. CDR3 bases: TGCGCCAGCAGCTGGGGGACAGAGAGCTCCTATAATTCACCCCTCCACTTT.